The clone carrying this TCR beta chain was counted ten times or more. This specimen belongs to a study of T cell repertoires in cytomegalovirus infection. TCRdb processed the reads anew with MiXCR; each CDR3 protein has one entry. Found here are about 250,000 distinct CDR3 sequences, around 12% of them singletons; the top ten hold 1.5% to 2%. This CDR3 contains 13 residues. V was clipped by 5 bases and J by 3 bases, with 10 bases between them. This chain uses TRBV12-3 or TRBV12-4 with TRBJ2-5; TRBD2 might be the D (5 bases). The clonotype comes from a human donor in good health (CMV status not recorded). Some clones in this sample may be carry-over from other donors' samples. Sequenced: PBMCs. The CDR3, as DNA: TGTGCCAGCAGTCCCACTAGGAAAGAGACCCAGTACTTC. Translated: CASSPTRKETQYF.